This T cell receptor beta chain was captured by sequencing in a study of OX40 agonist ivuxolimab in advanced cancers. Study-wide background: Patients were treated with ivuxolimab, an agonistic anti-OX40 (CD134) antibody. Study-level results: Relative to CD4+ cells, CD8+ T cells on average had more expanded clones. Expansion of clones was among the lowest in partial responders at 0.1-3.0 mg/kg.

A word on this clone: No antigen is known for it.

TCRdb keeps only in-frame clones here, not all; method: immunoSEQ multiplex PCR. Of 50,000 or so clones in the sample, 75% to 90% were seen once. Germline V gives CDR1 SGHRS, CDR2 YFSETQ. The CDR3 length is 15 residues. V dropped 4 bases and J dropped 5; count of bases not matched to a gene: 11. This specimen consisted of CD4+ or CD8+ T cells sorted from blood, obtained in a trial of the OX40 agonist ivuxolimab. This chain links TRBV5-1 with TRBJ1-1; 7 nucleotides align to TRBD1. The sequence came from an adult with an advanced solid tumor such as melanoma, head and neck, liver or kidney cancer. DNA for the CDR3: TGCGCCAGCAGCAACCGACAGGGATTGGGGACTGAAGCTTTCTTT. Residues: CASSNRQGLGTEAFF.